Below are 28 T cell receptor beta chains sequenced from a single sample in a study of PD-L1 blockade in urothelial cancer. Time point specified: pretreatment peripheral blood. Profiled with immunoSEQ multiplex PCR; TCRdb holds only in-frame clones, not every one. The sample contains around 63,000 clones, more than 80% of which appear only once. This specimen consisted of PBMCs, obtained around atezolizumab (anti-PD-L1) treatment. Receptor source: a man in his sixties or seventies with urothelial cancer.

The gene calls are TRBV6-5 and TRBJ2-5; 9 positions agree with TRBD1. Germline V gene sequence: CDR1 MNHEY, CDR2 SVGAGI. V trimming: 6 bases; J trimming: 2 bases; junction bases outside the gene matches: 7. The CDR3 is 15 amino acids. CDR3 nucleotides: TGTGCCAGCAGCCCCGGGACAGGGATACAAGAGACCCAGTACTTC. Translation: CASSPGTGIQETQYF.

This sequence joins TRBV5-4 and TRBJ2-5; 11 bases are shared with TRBD1. This CDR3 has 14 residues. Trimming at V came to 3 bases and at J to 3 bases, leaving 1 base not matched to a gene. Germline-derived CDR1 and CDR2 are SGHNT and YYREEE (reference sequence). CDR3: CASSWDRGEETQYF. CDR3 bases: TGTGCCAGCAGCTGGGACAGGGGGGAAGAGACCCAGTACTTC.

The V and J genes are TRBV19 and TRBJ1-2, with 7 bases fitting TRBD1. Trimming removed 2 bases from V and 1 base from J; junction bases left unmatched: 1. CDR1 is LNHDA, CDR2 SQIVND, per germline (reference sequence). The CDR3 is 14 amino acids. Here the CDR3 DNA reads TGTGCCAGTAGTATAAACAGGGGTAACTATGGCTACACCTTC. It encodes CASSINRGNYGYTF.

Many counts were recorded for this clone. The chain recombines TRBV4-2 with TRBJ1-1; TRBD1 is a possible D gene (5 bases). CDR1 is LGHNA and CDR2 is YNFKEQ in the germline V gene. The CDR3 contains 17 residues. V was trimmed by 0 bases and J by 6 bases, leaving 20 bases between them. This CDR3 reads CASSQDVQGGSFAEAFF. In DNA form, the CDR3 reads TGTGCCAGCAGCCAAGATGTCCAGGGTGGTAGTTTTGCTGAAGCTTTCTTT.

This clone was found a few times. This chain connects TRBV6-5 to TRBJ1-4; no definite D call. Trimming took off 9 bases at V and 6 bases at J, with 14 bases between the two ends. The CDR3 is made up of 13 amino acids. Per germline, CDR1 MNHEY and CDR2 SVGAGI. The CDR3 here is CASSHGMDEKLFF. The CDR3 coding sequence is TGTGCCAGTTCCCACGGGATGGATGAAAAACTGTTTTTT.

The chain recombines TRBV6-5 with TRBJ1-2, with a weak D call TRBD1 (5 bases). Germline V lookup: CDR1 MNHEY, CDR2 SVGAGI. This CDR3 has 15 amino acids. V lost 8 bases and J lost 4, with 20 bases in between. The CDR3 reads CASARHLQGTYGYTF. The CDR3 DNA reads TGTGCCAGCGCACGTCATCTTCAGGGAACCTATGGCTACACCTTC.

The V call is TRBV4-1, the J call TRBJ1-2, with D possibly TRBD1 on 5 matching bases. Trimming cost V 1 base and J 8 bases, with 14 bases left between them. The CDR3 sequence is 14 residues long. Germline loops: CDR1 MGHRA, CDR2 YSYEKL. The CDR3 coding sequence is TGCGCCAGCAGCCAAGCACTGGGGGGTGTCGGCTACACCTTC. This gives the protein CASSQALGGVGYTF.

The chain combines TRBV5-1 with TRBJ2-5, with no clear D. The length of the CDR3 is 14 residues. The germline V gene encodes CDR1 SGHRS and CDR2 YFSETQ. Trimming pared 0 bases from V and 2 bases from J, leaving 8 bases between. CDR3 in amino acids: CASSLGSRQETQYF. The DNA of the CDR3 is TGCGCCAGCAGCTTGGGCAGTCGTCAAGAGACCCAGTACTTC. The whole variable domain, filled in from reference TRBV5-1 and TRBJ2-5, reads KAGVTQTPRYLIKTRGQQVTLSCSPISGHRSVSWYQQTPGQGLQFLFEYFSETQRNKGNFPGRFSGRQFSNSRSEMNVSTLELGDSALYLCASSLGSRQETQYFGPGTRLLVL.

This chain joins TRBV28 and TRBJ2-5; no clear D. The CDR3 loop spans 15 amino acids. V was trimmed by 2 bases and J by 6 bases, leaving 16 bases between them. CDR1 and CDR2 (germline): MDHEN, SYDVKM. The CDR3 is CASSLGSRGYQTQYF. CDR3 nucleotide sequence: TGTGCCAGCAGTTTAGGGTCTCGAGGTTATCAGACCCAGTACTTC.

This chain links TRBV19 with TRBJ1-1, with a weak D call TRBD1 (6 bases). Trimming took off 6 bases at V and 4 bases at J, with 15 bases between the two ends. Germline CDR1 is LNHDA and CDR2 is SQIVND (reference sequence). This CDR3 spans 14 amino acids. The CDR3 coding sequence is TGTGCCAGTAGGGACCGGGGGGCAGGCACTGAAGCTTTCTTT. Translating gives CASRDRGAGTEAFF.

This clone has just a few counts. The chain links TRBV6-1 to TRBJ1-5, with 11 bases fitting TRBD1. Germline trimming cut 4 bases from V and 3 bases from J; bases unmatched to any gene: 11. Germline loops: CDR1 MNHNS, CDR2 SASEGT. There are 18 residues in the CDR3. Here the CDR3 reads CASSVQDRGPDFNQPQHF. DNA of the CDR3: TGTGCCAGCAGTGTCCAGGACAGGGGGCCTGACTTCAATCAGCCCCAGCATTTT.

The genes are TRBV9 and TRBJ2-6, with 13 bases lining up with TRBD2. CDR1 is SGDLS and CDR2 is YYNGEE in the germline V gene. There are 19 residues in the CDR3. V was pared by 4 bases and J by 0 bases, with 7 bases of the junction left unmatched. DNA for the CDR3: TGTGCCAGCAGCCCCCACGGACTAGCGGGAGCCTCTGGGGCCAACGTCCTGACTTTC. This translates into CASSPHGLAGASGANVLTF.

V is TRBV7-2 and J is TRBJ2-7; 16 bases agree with TRBD2. In germline, CDR1 is SGHTA, CDR2 FQGNSA. V lost 5 bases, J lost 2 bases, and 6 bases stayed unmatched. The CDR3 runs to 17 residues. CDR3 sequence: CASSVTGTSGGAYEQYF. CDR3 DNA sequence: TGTGCCAGCAGCGTAACCGGGACTAGCGGGGGGGCCTACGAGCAGTACTTC.

V usage is TRBV11-2 and J usage is TRBJ1-1; D might be TRBD1 (5 bases). Germline values: CDR1 SGHAT, CDR2 FQNNGV. There are 17 residues in the CDR3. V was cut by 5 bases and J by 3 bases, with 22 bases left in between. As DNA, the CDR3 is TGTGCCAGCAGCCTCCTAAAACTCCCAGGGTTGGACACTGAAGCTTTCTTT. Residues: CASSLLKLPGLDTEAFF.

The chain couples TRBV7-2 to TRBJ2-2; D not certain. Trimming removed 3 bases from V and 0 bases from J, with 8 bases in between. Per germline, CDR1 SGHTA and CDR2 FQGNSA. The CDR3 runs 15 residues. CDR3 protein: CASSLVQANTGELFF. CDR3 DNA sequence: TGTGCCAGCAGCTTGGTCCAGGCGAACACCGGGGAGCTGTTTTTT.

The chain couples TRBV19 to TRBJ1-1, with TRBD1 as a possible D gene (6 bases). Germline V gene lookup returns CDR1 LNHDA and CDR2 SQIVND (reference sequence). The germline V and J ends were trimmed by 4 bases and 0 bases, with 12 bases remaining between them. The length of the CDR3 is 15 residues. CDR3 sequence: CASSKSTGLNTEAFF. The CDR3 nucleotides are TGTGCCAGTAGTAAATCGACAGGATTGAACACTGAAGCTTTCTTT.

In regard to this clone: In the same sample, other DNA sequences code for this CDR3. The chain uses TRBV6-5 and TRBJ1-5, with D maybe TRBD1 (5 bases). V was cut by 0 bases and J by 5 bases, with 8 bases left in between. CDR3 size: 14 residues. The germline V gene encodes CDR1 MNHEY and CDR2 SVGAGI. The CDR3 sequence: CASSYSGGYQPQHF. As DNA, the CDR3 is TGTGCCAGCAGTTACTCGGGGGGGTATCAGCCCCAGCATTTT.

The chain carries TRBV6-5 and TRBJ2-5, with 7 bases lining up with TRBD2. CDR1 is MNHEY and CDR2 is SVGAGI in the germline V gene. The CDR3 contains 13 residues. Germline trimming cut 5 bases from V and 5 bases from J; bases unmatched to any gene: 5. The CDR3 DNA follows: TGTGCCAGCAGTGCCCCCGGGAGGGAGACCCAGTACTTC. It is translated as CASSAPGRETQYF.

The chain employs TRBV7-8 and TRBJ2-7; D may be TRBD2 (5 bases). Germline CDR1 reads SGHVS; CDR2 reads FQNEAQ. V lost 3 bases and J 4 bases, leaving 10 bases between the germline ends. This CDR3 is built from 13 residues. The CDR3 loop reads CASSLDFRYEQYF. In DNA form, the CDR3 reads TGTGCCAGCAGCTTGGACTTTCGGTACGAGCAGTACTTC.

This rearrangement joins TRBV7-8 to TRBJ2-4; 8 nucleotides line up with TRBD2. V was clipped by 5 bases and J by 5 bases; unmatched bases: 5. CDR1 SGHVS and CDR2 FQNEAQ come from the germline V gene. The CDR3 runs 14 residues. The CDR3 DNA follows: TGTGCCAGCAGCCCCGGGACTAGTCAAAACATTCAGTACTTC. This translates into CASSPGTSQNIQYF.

This chain joins TRBV6-5 and TRBJ1-4; D gene unclear. Germline lookup yields CDR1 MNHEY and CDR2 SVGAGI. The V gene lost 2 bases and the J gene lost 0 bases, with 7 bases spanning the gap. CDR3 length equals 15 residues. CDR3 amino acids: CASSYRVATNEKLFF. CDR3 DNA sequence: TGTGCCAGCAGTTACCGAGTTGCAACTAATGAAAAACTGTTTTTT.

The gene calls are TRBV27 and TRBJ1-2, with 9 positions matching TRBD1. The CDR3 length is 14 residues. Unmatched junction bases numbered 4, after V lost 7 bases and J lost 1 base. Per germline, CDR1 MNHEY and CDR2 SMNVEV (reference sequence). The CDR3, as DNA: TGTGCCAGCACCCCGACAGGGGGTAACTATGGCTACACCTTC. Protein product: CASTPTGGNYGYTF.

The chain recombines TRBV11-2 with TRBJ1-4; possible D gene TRBD1, 5 bases. The V gene lost 3 bases and the J gene lost 6 bases, with 11 bases spanning the gap. Germline V gene data show CDR1 as SGHAT and CDR2 as FQNNGV. The CDR3 contains 14 residues. In nucleotides, the CDR3 is TGTGCCAGCAGCTTGGGGGGTCAGGATGAAAAACTGTTTTTT. It translates to CASSLGGQDEKLFF.

The V and J genes are TRBV13 and TRBJ2-2, with a possible D match to TRBD2 (5 bases). The V gene lost 3 bases and the J gene lost 7 bases, with 9 bases spanning the gap. In germline, CDR1 is PRHDT, CDR2 FYEKMQ (reference sequence). The CDR3 spans 13 residues. The CDR3 sequence is CASSFGGSGELFF. The CDR3 nucleotides are TGTGCCAGCAGCTTTGGAGGCAGCGGGGAGCTGTTTTTT.

The V and J genes are TRBV6-1 and TRBJ1-1; D is uncertain. The V end lost 4 bases, the J end lost 6 bases, and 12 bases lay between the germline ends. The CDR3 spans 13 residues. Germline-derived CDR1 and CDR2 are MNHNS and SASEGT. In nucleotides, the CDR3 is TGTGCCAGCAGTGTATTGCGAGAAGCTGAAGCTTTCTTT. Translated, it gives CASSVLREAEAFF.

This clone appeared a few times. J is TRBJ1-6 and V is TRBV10-3; D is unresolved. Germline V gene sequence: CDR1 ENHRY, CDR2 SYGVKD. Trimming pared 6 bases from V and 7 bases from J, leaving 13 bases between. The CDR3 length is 14 residues. As DNA, the CDR3 is TGTGCCATCAGGGAAGGACGGGGAAATTCACCCCTCCACTTT. This codes for CAIREGRGNSPLHF.

This clone turned up a few times. This rearrangement joins TRBV7-2 to TRBJ1-2; no clear D. Deletions cut 1 base from V and 0 bases from J, with 9 bases between. Germline-derived CDR1 and CDR2 are SGHTA and FQGNSA. This CDR3 comprises 15 residues. The CDR3: CASSLGGRTNYGYTF. The CDR3 DNA is TGTGCCAGCAGCTTAGGAGGCAGAACTAACTATGGCTACACCTTC.

In DNA, the CDR3 is TGTGCCAGCAGTTACGGAGGGTTTGAGGCAGATACGCAGTATTTT. Its protein is CASSYGGFEADTQYF. This chain links TRBV6-5 with TRBJ2-3, with a weak D call TRBD2 (6 bases). The germline gives CDR1 MNHEY, CDR2 SVGAGI. V lost 2 bases, J lost 4 bases, and 13 bases lay in between. This CDR3 contains 15 residues.